The 6 T cell receptor beta chains listed next were all sequenced from one sample in a study of blood T cell repertoires in COVID-19. Libraries were prepared by immunoSEQ multiplex PCR; TCRdb keeps only in-frame clonotypes and omits some of them. The sample carries roughly 230,000 clones, around 81% recorded once. Specimen: PBMCs or T cells enriched from blood (not recorded which). Receptors originate from a man in his fifties who had recovered from COVID-19.

This chain links TRBV21-1 with TRBJ2-7; the DNA was not compared with TRBD1, the D call given in the table. TRBV21-1 is annotated as a pseudogene. CDR3 size: 17 residues. CDR3 sequence: CASSKAWGRGLAYEQYF. In DNA form, the CDR3 reads TGTGCCAGCAGCAAAGCCTGGGGCAGGGGGCTAGCCTACGAGCAGTACTTC.

This chain connects TRBV15 to TRBJ2-3; 10 nucleotides match TRBD2. V gave up 5 bases and J gave up 5 bases; unmatched junction bases: 10. This CDR3 comprises 16 residues. Germline loops: CDR1 LNHNV, CDR2 YYDKDF (reference sequence). CDR3 nucleotide sequence: TGTGCCACCAGCGAAGCGGCTAGCGGGAGAGTAGATACGCAGTATTTT. This codes for CATSEAASGRVDTQYF.

This chain uses TRBV24-1 with TRBJ2-7; TRBD2 matches 11 bases. This CDR3 is built from 15 residues. V trimming: 2 bases; J trimming: 7 bases; junction bases outside the gene matches: 6. CDR1 and CDR2 from the germline V gene are KGHDR and SFDVKD. The CDR3 DNA reads TGTGCCACCAGTGATTACTCTAGCGGGAGGTATGAGCAGTACTTC. This gives the protein CATSDYSSGRYEQYF.

The V and J genes are TRBV5-5 and TRBJ1-6; 8 bases align to TRBD1. The CDR3 runs 16 residues. Trimming removed 4 bases from V and 9 bases from J; junction bases left unmatched: 12. The V gene's germline CDR1 is SGHKS and CDR2 YYEKEE (reference sequence). In DNA, the CDR3 is TGTGCCAGCAGCGCCGTACCGACAGGGGAGGGTTCACCCCTCCACTTT. It codes for CASSAVPTGEGSPLHF.

V and J are TRBV3-1 (or the pseudogene TRBV3-2) and TRBJ2-7, with 7 bases that match TRBD1. The CDR3 covers 14 residues. J lost 3 bases, V lost 1 base, and 3 bases had no gene match. Germline loops: CDR1 LGHDT, CDR2 YNNKEL (reference sequence). The CDR3 protein is CASSQGTGNYEQYF. Here the CDR3 DNA reads TGTGCCAGCAGCCAAGGGACAGGAAACTACGAGCAGTACTTC.

The chain couples TRBV21-1 to TRBJ2-2; the table's D call of TRBD1 was not tested on the DNA. TRBV21-1 is reported as a pseudogene. This CDR3 spans 21 amino acids. For the CDR3, the DNA is TGTGCCAGCAGCAAAGCGCACGCCGGGACAGGGCGGCGGGCGAACACCGGGGAGCTGTTTTTT. Translated, it gives CASSKAHAGTGRRANTGELFF.